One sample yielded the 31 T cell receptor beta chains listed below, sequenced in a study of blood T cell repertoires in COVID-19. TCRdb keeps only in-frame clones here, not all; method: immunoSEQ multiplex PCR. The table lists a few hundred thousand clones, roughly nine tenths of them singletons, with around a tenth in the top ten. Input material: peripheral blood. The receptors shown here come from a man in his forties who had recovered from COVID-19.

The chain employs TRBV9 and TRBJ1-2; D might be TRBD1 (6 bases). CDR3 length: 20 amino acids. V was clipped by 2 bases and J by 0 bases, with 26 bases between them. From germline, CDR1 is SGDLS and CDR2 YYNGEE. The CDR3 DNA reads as TGTGCCAGCAGCGTGGACCTTGGACAGACAGTCGGGGGGGCTAACTATGGCTACACCTTC. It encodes CASSVDLGQTVGGANYGYTF.

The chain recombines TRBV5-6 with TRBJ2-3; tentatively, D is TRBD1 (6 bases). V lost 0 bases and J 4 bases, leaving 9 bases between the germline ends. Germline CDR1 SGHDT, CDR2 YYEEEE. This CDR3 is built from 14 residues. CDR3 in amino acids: CASSLGGGADTQYF. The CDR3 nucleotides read TGTGCCAGCAGCTTGGGTGGGGGCGCAGATACGCAGTATTTT.

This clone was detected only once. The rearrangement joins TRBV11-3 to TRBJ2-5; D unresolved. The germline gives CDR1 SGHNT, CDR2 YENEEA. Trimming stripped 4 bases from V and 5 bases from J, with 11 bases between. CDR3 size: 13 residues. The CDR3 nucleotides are TGTGCCAGCAGCTCTCCAGGTGGGGAGACCCAGTACTTC. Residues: CASSSPGGETQYF.

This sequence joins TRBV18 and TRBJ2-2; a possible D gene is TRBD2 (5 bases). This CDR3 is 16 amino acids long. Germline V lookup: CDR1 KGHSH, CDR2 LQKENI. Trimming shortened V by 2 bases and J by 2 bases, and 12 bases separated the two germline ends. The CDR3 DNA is TGTGCCAGCTCACCAATTGTGGGGAGTAACACCGGGGAGCTGTTTTTT. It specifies CASSPIVGSNTGELFF.

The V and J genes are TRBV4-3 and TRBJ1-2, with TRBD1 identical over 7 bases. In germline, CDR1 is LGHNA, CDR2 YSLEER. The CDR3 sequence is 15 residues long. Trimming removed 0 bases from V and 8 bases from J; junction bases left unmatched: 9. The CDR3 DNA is TGCGCCAGCAGCCAAGAAAGACAGGGAGCGTACGGCTACACCTTC. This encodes CASSQERQGAYGYTF.

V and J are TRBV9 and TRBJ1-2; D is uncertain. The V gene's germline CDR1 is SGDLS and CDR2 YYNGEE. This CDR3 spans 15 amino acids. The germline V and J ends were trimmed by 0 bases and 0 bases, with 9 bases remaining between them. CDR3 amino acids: CASSVGGSSNYGYTF. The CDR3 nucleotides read TGTGCCAGCAGCGTAGGAGGTAGTTCTAACTATGGCTACACCTTC.

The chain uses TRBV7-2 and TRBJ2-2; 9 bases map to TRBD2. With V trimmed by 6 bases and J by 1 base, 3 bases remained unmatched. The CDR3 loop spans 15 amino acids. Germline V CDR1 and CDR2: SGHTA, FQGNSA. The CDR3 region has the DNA TGTGCCAGCAGGGAGCGGGGGGTGAACACCGGGGAGCTGTTTTTT. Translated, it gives CASRERGVNTGELFF.

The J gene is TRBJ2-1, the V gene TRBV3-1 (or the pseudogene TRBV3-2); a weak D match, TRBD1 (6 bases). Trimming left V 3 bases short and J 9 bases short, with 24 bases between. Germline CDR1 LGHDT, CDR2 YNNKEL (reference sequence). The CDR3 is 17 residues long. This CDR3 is CASSQRPGATDKGEQFF. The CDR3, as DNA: TGTGCCAGCAGCCAGAGGCCAGGGGCCACGGACAAGGGTGAGCAGTTCTTC.

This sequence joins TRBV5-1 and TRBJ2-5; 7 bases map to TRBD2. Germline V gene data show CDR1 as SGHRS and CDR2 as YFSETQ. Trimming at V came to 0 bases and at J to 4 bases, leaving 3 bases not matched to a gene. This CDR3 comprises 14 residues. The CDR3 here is CASSLGGRAETQYF. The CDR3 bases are TGCGCCAGCAGCTTGGGGGGGAGGGCAGAGACCCAGTACTTC.

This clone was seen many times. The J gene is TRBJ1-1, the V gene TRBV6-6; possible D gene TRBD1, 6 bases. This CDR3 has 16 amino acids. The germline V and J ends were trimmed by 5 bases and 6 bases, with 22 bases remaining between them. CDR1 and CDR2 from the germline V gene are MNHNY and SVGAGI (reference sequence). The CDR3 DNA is TGTGCCAGCAGTCGAACCCCGACAGGCGGGAGGGCTGAAGCTTTCTTT. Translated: CASSRTPTGGRAEAFF.

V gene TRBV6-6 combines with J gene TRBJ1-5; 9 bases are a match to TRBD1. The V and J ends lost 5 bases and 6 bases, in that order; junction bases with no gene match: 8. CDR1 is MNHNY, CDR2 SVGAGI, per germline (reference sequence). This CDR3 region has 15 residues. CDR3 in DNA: TGTGCCAGCAGTCACCGGGACAGGGAGGTTCAGCCCCAGCATTTT. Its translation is CASSHRDREVQPQHF.

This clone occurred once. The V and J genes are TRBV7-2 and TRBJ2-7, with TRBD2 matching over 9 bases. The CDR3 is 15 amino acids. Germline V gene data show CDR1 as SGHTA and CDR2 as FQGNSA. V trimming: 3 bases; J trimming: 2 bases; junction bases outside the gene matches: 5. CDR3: CASSLTAGGTYEQYF. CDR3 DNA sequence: TGTGCCAGCAGCTTGACAGCGGGAGGAACCTACGAGCAGTACTTC.

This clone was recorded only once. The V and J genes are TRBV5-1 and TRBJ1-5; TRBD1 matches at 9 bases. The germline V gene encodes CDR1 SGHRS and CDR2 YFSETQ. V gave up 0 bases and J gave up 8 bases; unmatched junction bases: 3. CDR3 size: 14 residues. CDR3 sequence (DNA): TGCGCCAGCAGCTTGGGACAGGGGGAAAAGCCCCAGCATTTT. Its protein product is CASSLGQGEKPQHF. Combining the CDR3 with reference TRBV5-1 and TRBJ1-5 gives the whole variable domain KAGVTQTPRYLIKTRGQQVTLSCSPISGHRSVSWYQQTPGQGLQFLFEYFSETQRNKGNFPGRFSGRQFSNSRSEMNVSTLELGDSALYLCASSLGQGEKPQHFGDGTRLSIL.

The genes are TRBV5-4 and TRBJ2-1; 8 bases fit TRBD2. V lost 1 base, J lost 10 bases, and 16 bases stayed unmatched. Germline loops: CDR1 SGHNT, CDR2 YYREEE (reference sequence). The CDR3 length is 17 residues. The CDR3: CASSLPSGHTSQGEQFF. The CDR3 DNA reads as TGTGCCAGCAGCTTGCCTAGCGGGCACACCTCCCAGGGGGAGCAGTTCTTC.

CDR3 sequence (DNA): TGTGCCAGCAGCTTGGATAGGGGCTACGAGCAGTACTTC. Encoded protein: CASSLDRGYEQYF. The chain joins TRBV5-4 to TRBJ2-7; D may be TRBD1 (5 bases). The germline V and J ends were trimmed by 0 bases and 3 bases, with 7 bases remaining between them. Germline V CDR1 and CDR2: SGHNT, YYREEE (reference sequence). The CDR3 has 13 residues.

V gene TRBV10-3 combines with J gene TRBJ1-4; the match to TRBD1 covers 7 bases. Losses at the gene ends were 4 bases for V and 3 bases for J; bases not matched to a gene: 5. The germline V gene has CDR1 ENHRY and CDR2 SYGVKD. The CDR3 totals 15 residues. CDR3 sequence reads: CAISASGTANEKLFF. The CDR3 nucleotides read TGTGCCATCAGTGCCTCCGGGACAGCTAATGAAAAACTGTTTTTT.

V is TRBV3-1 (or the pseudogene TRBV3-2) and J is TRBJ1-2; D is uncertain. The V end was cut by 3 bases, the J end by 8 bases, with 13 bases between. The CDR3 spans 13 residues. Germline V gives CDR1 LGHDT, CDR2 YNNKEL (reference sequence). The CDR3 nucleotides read TGTGCCAGCAGCCAGGGAGGGTTTGGGGGCTACACCTTC. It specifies CASSQGGFGGYTF.

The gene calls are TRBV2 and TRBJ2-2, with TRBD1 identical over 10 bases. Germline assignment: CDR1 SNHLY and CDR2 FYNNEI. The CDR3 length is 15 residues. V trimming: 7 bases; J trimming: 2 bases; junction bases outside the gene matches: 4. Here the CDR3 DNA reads TGTGCCAGCAAAGACAGGGGGCGCAACACCGGGGAGCTGTTTTTT. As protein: CASKDRGRNTGELFF.

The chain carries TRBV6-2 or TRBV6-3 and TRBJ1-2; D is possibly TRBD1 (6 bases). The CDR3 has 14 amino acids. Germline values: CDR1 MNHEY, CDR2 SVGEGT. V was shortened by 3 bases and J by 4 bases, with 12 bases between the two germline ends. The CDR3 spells CASSYRGASYGYTF. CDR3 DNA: TGTGCCAGCAGTTATCGGGGGGCGAGCTATGGCTACACCTTC.

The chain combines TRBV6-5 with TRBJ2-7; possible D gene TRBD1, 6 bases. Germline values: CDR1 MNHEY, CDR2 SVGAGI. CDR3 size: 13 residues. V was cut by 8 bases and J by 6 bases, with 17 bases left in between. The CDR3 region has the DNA TGTGCCAGCGGGGCACTACAGGGCCGCGAGCAGTACTTC. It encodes CASGALQGREQYF.

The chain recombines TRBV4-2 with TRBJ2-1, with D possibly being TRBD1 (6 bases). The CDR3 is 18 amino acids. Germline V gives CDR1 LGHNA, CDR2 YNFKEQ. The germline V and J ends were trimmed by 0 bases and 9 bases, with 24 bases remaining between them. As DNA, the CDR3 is TGTGCCAGCAGCCAAGAGGCTCCCGGGACACCTAGTTGGGGTGAGCAGTTCTTC. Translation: CASSQEAPGTPSWGEQFF.

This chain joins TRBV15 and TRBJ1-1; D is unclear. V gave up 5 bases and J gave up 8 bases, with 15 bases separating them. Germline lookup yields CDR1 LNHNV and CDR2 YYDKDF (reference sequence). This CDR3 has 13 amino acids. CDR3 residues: CATSESQDLEAFF. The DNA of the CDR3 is TGTGCCACCAGCGAATCGCAGGATTTGGAAGCTTTCTTT.

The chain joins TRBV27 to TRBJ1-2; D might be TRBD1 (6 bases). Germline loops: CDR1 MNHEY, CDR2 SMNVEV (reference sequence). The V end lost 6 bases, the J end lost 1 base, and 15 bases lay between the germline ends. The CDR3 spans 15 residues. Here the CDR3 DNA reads TGTGCCAGCAGAAGCCCCGGGACACATAACTATGGCTACACCTTC. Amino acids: CASRSPGTHNYGYTF.

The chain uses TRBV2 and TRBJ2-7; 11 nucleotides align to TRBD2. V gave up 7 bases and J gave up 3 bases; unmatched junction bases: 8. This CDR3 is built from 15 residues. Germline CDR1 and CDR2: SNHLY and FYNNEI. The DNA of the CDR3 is TGTGCCAGCAAAACCTCGACTAGCGGGAACTACGAGCAGTACTTC. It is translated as CASKTSTSGNYEQYF.

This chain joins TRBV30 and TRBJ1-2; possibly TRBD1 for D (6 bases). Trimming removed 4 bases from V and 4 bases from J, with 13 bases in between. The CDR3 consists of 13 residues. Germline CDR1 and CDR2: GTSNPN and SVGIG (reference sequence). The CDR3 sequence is CAWIFQQGYGYTF. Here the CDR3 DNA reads TGTGCCTGGATTTTCCAACAGGGCTATGGCTACACCTTC.

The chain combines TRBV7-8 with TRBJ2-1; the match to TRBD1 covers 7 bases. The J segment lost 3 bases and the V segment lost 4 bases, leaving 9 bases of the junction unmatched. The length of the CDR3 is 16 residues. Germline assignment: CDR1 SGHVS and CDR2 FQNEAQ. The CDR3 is CASSSFQGVFYNEQFF. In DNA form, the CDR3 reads TGTGCCAGCAGCTCCTTTCAGGGGGTCTTCTACAATGAGCAGTTCTTC.

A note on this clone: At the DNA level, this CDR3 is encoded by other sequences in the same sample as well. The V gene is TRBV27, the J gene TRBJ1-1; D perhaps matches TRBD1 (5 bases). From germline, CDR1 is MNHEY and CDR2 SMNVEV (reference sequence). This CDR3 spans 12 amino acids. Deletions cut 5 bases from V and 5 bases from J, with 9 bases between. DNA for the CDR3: TGTGCCAGCAGTCCCGGGGGGACTGAAGCTTTCTTT. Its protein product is CASSPGGTEAFF.

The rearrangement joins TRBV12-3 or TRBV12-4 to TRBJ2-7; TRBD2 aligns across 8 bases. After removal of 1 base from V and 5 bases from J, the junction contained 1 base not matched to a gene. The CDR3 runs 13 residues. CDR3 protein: CASSLGLANEQYF. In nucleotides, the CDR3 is TGTGCCAGCAGTTTAGGACTAGCGAACGAGCAGTACTTC.

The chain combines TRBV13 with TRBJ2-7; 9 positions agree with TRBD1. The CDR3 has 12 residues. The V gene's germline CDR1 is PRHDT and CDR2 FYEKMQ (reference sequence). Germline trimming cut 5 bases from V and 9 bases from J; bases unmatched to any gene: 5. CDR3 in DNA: TGTGCCAGCAGCGGACAGGGGTTCGGGCAGTACTTC. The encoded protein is CASSGQGFGQYF.

The CDR3 bases are TGTGCCAGCTCACCCGTTGCGGTGAACACCGGGGAGCTGTTTTTT. It codes for CASSPVAVNTGELFF. The chain uses TRBV18 and TRBJ2-2; D gene ambiguous. Germline V gene sequence: CDR1 KGHSH, CDR2 LQKENI. V shed 3 bases and J shed 1 base, with 9 bases lying between them. There are 15 residues in the CDR3.

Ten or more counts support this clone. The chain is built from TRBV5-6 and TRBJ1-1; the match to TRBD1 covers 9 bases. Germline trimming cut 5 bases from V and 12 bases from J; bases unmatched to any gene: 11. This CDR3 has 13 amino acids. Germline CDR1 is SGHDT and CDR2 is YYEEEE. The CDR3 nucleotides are TGTGCCAGCAGTCCTACCGGGACAGGGAACCCTTTCTTT. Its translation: CASSPTGTGNPFF.